This TCR beta chain was recovered during a study of shared T cell receptors in the human thymus. The V end was cut by 1 base, the J end by 6 bases, with 10 bases between. This CDR3 region has 14 residues. Germline V lookup: CDR1 SGHNT, CDR2 YENEEA. Profiled with immunoSEQ multiplex PCR; TCRdb holds only in-frame clones, not every one. The table includes 630,000 or so clones, around 87% detected once. The sample was also linked to a second study, of human thymus T cells. That study adds: The donor group consisted of healthy Finnish infants who were having corrective surgery for congenital heart defects. Resections from corrective heart surgery supplied the thymus tissue. V and J genes seemed to be used with bias in thymic and blood repertoires. As related research reported, thymic repertoires overlapped highly among unrelated individuals.

The TCR sequence derives from a boy in the first two years of life with a congenital heart defect. Sequenced: thymocytes. This chain joins TRBV11-3 and TRBJ2-1, with D hard to call. CDR3 region: CASSLGWQSNEQFF. DNA of the CDR3: TGTGCCAGCAGCTTAGGGTGGCAGTCCAATGAGCAGTTCTTC.